The 16 T cell receptor beta chains below were found in one sample sequenced in a study of T cells in Graves' hyperthyroidism and ophthalmopathy. TCR beta CDR3 regions were amplified from RNA transcripts. First-round RT-PCR with HTBI primers amplified the TCR CDR3 region. TCRdb redid the calling of the multiplex PCR reads with MiXCR, one entry per CDR3 protein. The repertoire holds around 600,000 distinct CDR3 sequences, with around 14% as singletons. The sequencing sample was made of blood. These receptors were obtained from a woman aged 18-29 years with Graves' ophthalmopathy.

This clonotype was observed a handful of times. The chain links TRBV9 to TRBJ2-1, with D perhaps TRBD1 or TRBD2 (5 bases each). The CDR3 has 15 amino acids. V was clipped by 1 base and J by 7 bases, with 15 bases between them. Germline V gene lookup returns CDR1 SGDLS and CDR2 YYNGEE. The CDR3 loop is CASSVLGEWGNEQFF. In DNA, the CDR3 is TGTGCCAGCAGCGTATTGGGGGAATGGGGGAATGAGCAGTTCTTC.

This clonotype was recorded at least ten times. V usage is TRBV6-2 or TRBV6-3 and J usage is TRBJ1-1; D is unresolved. This CDR3 comprises 12 residues. The germline V and J ends were trimmed by 10 bases and 0 bases, with 9 bases remaining between them. Germline assignment: CDR1 MNHEY and CDR2 SVGEGT. The DNA for the CDR3 is TGTGCCACCCATGACGTGAACACTGAAGCTTTCTTT. Amino acid sequence: CATHDVNTEAFF.

This clonotype was seen at least ten times. The chain is built from TRBV7-9 and TRBJ1-2; no firm D call. The CDR3 length is 15 residues. V lost 1 base and J 6 bases, leaving 15 bases between the germline ends. Germline assignment: CDR1 SEHNR and CDR2 FQNEAQ (reference sequence). For the CDR3, the DNA is TGTGCCAGCAGCTTAGAAGTGGCAGAAAATCATGGCTACACCTTC. Translated, it gives CASSLEVAENHGYTF.

This clonotype was counted many times. The chain recombines TRBV28 with TRBJ2-1; 10 bases agree with TRBD1. From germline, CDR1 is MDHEN and CDR2 SYDVKM. The CDR3 spans 16 residues. The trim removed 4 bases at V and 7 bases at J, leaving 10 bases unmatched. The CDR3 sequence: CASSSIGQGVGNEQFF. The CDR3 nucleotides read TGTGCCAGCAGTTCTATCGGACAGGGGGTTGGGAATGAGCAGTTCTTC.

This clonotype has a handful of counts. The genes are TRBV5-1 and TRBJ2-5; 11 bases line up with TRBD1. The V gene's germline CDR1 is SGHRS and CDR2 YFSETQ. This CDR3 is 16 amino acids long. V lost 4 bases, J lost 2 bases, and 7 bases stayed unmatched. In nucleotides, the CDR3 is TGCGCCAGCAGCCCGGGAGGGACAGGGGGACAAGAGACCCAGTACTTC. Amino acids: CASSPGGTGGQETQYF.

There are many counts of this clonotype. This chain connects TRBV12-5 to TRBJ2-7; 10 bases align to TRBD1. The CDR3 is made up of 15 amino acids. Germline V gene sequence: CDR1 LGHNT, CDR2 FRNRAP. Trimming cost V 2 bases and J 2 bases; bases outside gene matches: 3. CDR3 nucleotides: TGTGCTAGTGGTTTGCCGGGACAGGGGACCTACGAGCAGTACTTC. Its translation is CASGLPGQGTYEQYF.

Concerning this clonotype itself: The limits of the CDR3 on the DNA are not certain, so only TCRdb's listed CDR3 is given. The chain employs TRBV6-5 and TRBJ1-1; the DNA was not compared with TRBD1, the D call given in the table. The germline V gene encodes CDR1 MNHEY and CDR2 SVGAGI. The CDR3 numbers 13 amino acids, ends counted. CDR3: CASILDRVPEAFF.

Many counts were recorded for this clonotype. The gene calls are TRBV12-3 or TRBV12-4 and TRBJ2-2; the D gene is possibly TRBD2 (5 bases). Trimming removed 3 bases from V and 3 bases from J, with 8 bases in between. The CDR3 covers 14 residues. The CDR3 spells CASSFEGYTGELFF. CDR3 bases: TGTGCCAGCAGTTTTGAGGGATACACCGGGGAGCTGTTTTTT.

The gene calls are TRBV9 and TRBJ2-1, with TRBD2 matching 11 bases. The V and J ends lost 1 base and 0 bases, in that order; junction bases with no gene match: 12. This CDR3 has 20 residues. Germline V lookup: CDR1 SGDLS, CDR2 YYNGEE. The CDR3 region has the DNA TGTGCCAGCAGCGTATCCTCAATTCCTAGCGGGAGGAGCTCCTACAATGAGCAGTTCTTC. This sequence encodes CASSVSSIPSGRSSYNEQFF.

This clonotype was picked up a small number of times. V gene TRBV10-3 combines with J gene TRBJ1-3, with D possibly being TRBD1 (5 bases). From germline, CDR1 is ENHRY and CDR2 SYGVKD. Trimming removed 7 bases at V and 2 bases at J, with 15 bases between. This CDR3 is 15 amino acids long. Here the CDR3 reads CAINSGEGTGNTIYF. CDR3 coding DNA: TGTGCCATCAATTCGGGGGAGGGAACTGGAAACACCATATATTTT.

The sample holds many counts of this clonotype. The chain carries TRBV20-1 and TRBJ2-1; 10 nucleotides match TRBD2. This CDR3 comprises 15 residues. With V trimmed by 3 bases and J by 7 bases, 9 bases remained unmatched. CDR1 DFQATT and CDR2 SNEGSKA come from the germline V gene (reference sequence). CDR3 DNA: TGCAGTGCTAGCGGGGAGCGGGAGGGCCGGAATGAGCAGTTCTTC. This encodes CSASGEREGRNEQFF.

The chain has TRBV4-1 and TRBJ2-5; the match to TRBD1 covers 8 bases. V gave up 4 bases and J gave up 5 bases; unmatched junction bases: 12. Germline CDR1 reads MGHRA; CDR2 reads YSYEKL. This CDR3 region has 16 residues. The CDR3 region has the DNA TGCGCCAGCAGCCTAGAAACTCCAGGGGGCCTGGAGACCCAGTACTTC. Translation: CASSLETPGGLETQYF.

Of note for this clonotype: It may be a read error: a sequence one base away is much more abundant. The J gene is TRBJ1-1, the V gene TRBV6-2 or TRBV6-3; D is unclear. The CDR3 length is 13 residues. Germline CDR1 MNHEY, CDR2 SVGEGT. The CDR3 DNA follows: TGTGCCAGCACTGAAGGAGGCGGCCTTGGAGCTTCCTTT. This codes for CASTEGGGLGASF.

The chain uses TRBV7-9 and TRBJ1-2; TRBD1 is a possible D gene (6 bases). Per the germline V gene, CDR1 is SEHNR and CDR2 is FQNEAQ (reference sequence). Deletions cut 4 bases from V and 6 bases from J, with 15 bases between. The CDR3 spans 14 residues. The CDR3 nucleotides read TGTGCCAGCAGCTCAGGGGATAGTCCGGATGGCTACACCTTC. Protein sequence: CASSSGDSPDGYTF.

This clonotype was seen ten or more times. The chain recombines TRBV11-2 with TRBJ2-7; 10 positions match TRBD1. This CDR3 has 14 residues. After removal of 5 bases from V and 5 bases from J, the junction contained 6 bases not matched to a gene. Germline CDR1 reads SGHAT; CDR2 reads FQNNGV. The chain's CDR3 is CASSRGQGIDEQYF. In DNA form, the CDR3 reads TGTGCCAGCAGCCGGGGACAGGGGATCGACGAGCAGTACTTC.

The table lists this clonotype with many counts. The chain combines TRBV12-3 or TRBV12-4 with TRBJ2-2; D is perhaps TRBD1 (6 bases). This CDR3 has 14 residues. Trimming removed 4 bases from V and 4 bases from J, with 10 bases in between. This CDR3 is CASSSRDTTGELFF. DNA for the CDR3: TGTGCCAGCAGTTCCCGGGACACCACCGGGGAGCTGTTTTTT.